Given below is one T cell receptor (beta chain) in context. The source of the sample is a study of blood T cells in healthy people across ages. Germline V gene data show CDR1 as LGHNA and CDR2 as YSLEER. This CDR3 comprises 19 residues. V was shortened by 3 bases and J by 1 base, with 21 bases between the two germline ends. Together with a sample-barcoded 5' primer, a J-beta primer mix was included in a second PCR lasting roughly 6 to 12 cycles. TCRdb recomputed calls from the 5' RACE reads with MiXCR, one row per CDR3 protein. Here the sample spans roughly 830,000 distinct CDR3 sequences, 62% being singletons. Each sample had at least 6.5 million PBMCs isolated.

The sequence was obtained from a young man in good health. This rearrangement joins TRBV4-3 to TRBJ2-2; D is possibly TRBD1 (5 bases). Sequencing used blood. For the CDR3, the DNA is TGCGCCAGCAGCCAGTCTGAAGGGGCCCATCTCCTGAACACCGGGGAGCTGTTTTTT. Its translation: CASSQSEGAHLLNTGELFF.